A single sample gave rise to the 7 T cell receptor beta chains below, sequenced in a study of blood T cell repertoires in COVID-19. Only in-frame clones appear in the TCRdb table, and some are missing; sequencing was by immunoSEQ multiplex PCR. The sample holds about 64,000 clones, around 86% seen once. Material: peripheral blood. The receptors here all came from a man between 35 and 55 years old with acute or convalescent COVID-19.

Here the CDR3 DNA reads TGTGCCAGCAGCTCACCGGGACAGGCCTTGAACACTGAAGCTTTCTTT. Its translation: CASSSPGQALNTEAFF. The rearrangement joins TRBV5-4 to TRBJ1-1; TRBD1 agrees at 8 bases. V lost 3 bases, J lost 0 bases, and 7 bases stayed unmatched. The CDR3 has 16 residues. Germline CDR1 reads SGHNT; CDR2 reads YYREEE (reference sequence).

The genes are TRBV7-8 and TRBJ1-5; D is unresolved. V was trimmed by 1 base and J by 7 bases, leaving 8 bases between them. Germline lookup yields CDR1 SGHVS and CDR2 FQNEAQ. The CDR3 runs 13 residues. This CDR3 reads CASSLGEVQPQHF. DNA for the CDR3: TGTGCCAGCAGCTTAGGCGAAGTGCAGCCCCAGCATTTT.

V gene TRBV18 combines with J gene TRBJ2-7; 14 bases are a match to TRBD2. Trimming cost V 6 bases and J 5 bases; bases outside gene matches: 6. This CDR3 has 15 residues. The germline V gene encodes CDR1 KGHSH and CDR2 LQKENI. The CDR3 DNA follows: TGTGCCAGCTCCCAGACTAGCGGGGGGGCTAACGAGCAGTACTTC. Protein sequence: CASSQTSGGANEQYF.

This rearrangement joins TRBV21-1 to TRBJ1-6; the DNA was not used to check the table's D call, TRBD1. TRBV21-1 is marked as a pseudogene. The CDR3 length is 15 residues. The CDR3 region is CASSFRQGTRSPLHF. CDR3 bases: TGTGCCAGCAGCTTTCGACAGGGTACGCGTTCACCCCTCCACTTT.

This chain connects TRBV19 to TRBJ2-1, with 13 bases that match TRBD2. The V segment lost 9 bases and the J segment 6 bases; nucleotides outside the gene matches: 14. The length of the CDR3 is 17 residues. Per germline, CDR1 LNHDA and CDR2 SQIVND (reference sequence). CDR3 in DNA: TGTGCCAGAGGGAGACTAGCGGGGGGCGTGTATATCAATGAGCAGTTCTTC. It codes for CARGRLAGGVYINEQFF.

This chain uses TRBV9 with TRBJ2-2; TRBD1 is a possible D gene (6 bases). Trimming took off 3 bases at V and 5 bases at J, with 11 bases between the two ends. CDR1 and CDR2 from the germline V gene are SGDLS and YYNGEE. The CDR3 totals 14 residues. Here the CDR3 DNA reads TGTGCCAGCAGCGGGGGGCCGGGGACCGGGGAGCTGTTTTTT. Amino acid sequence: CASSGGPGTGELFF. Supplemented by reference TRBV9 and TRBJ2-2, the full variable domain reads DSGVTQTPKHLITATGQRVTLRCSPRSGDLSVYWYQQSLDQGLQFLIQYYNGEERAKGNILERFSAQQFPDLHSELNLSSLELGDSALYFCASSGGPGTGELFFGEGSRLTVL.

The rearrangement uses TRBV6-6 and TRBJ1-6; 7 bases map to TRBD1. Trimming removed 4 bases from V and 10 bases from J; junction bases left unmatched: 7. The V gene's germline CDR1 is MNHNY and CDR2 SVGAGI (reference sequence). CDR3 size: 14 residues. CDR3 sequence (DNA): TGTGCCAGCAGTTCTTTAACAGGGGCCTCACCCCTCCACTTT. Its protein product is CASSSLTGASPLHF.